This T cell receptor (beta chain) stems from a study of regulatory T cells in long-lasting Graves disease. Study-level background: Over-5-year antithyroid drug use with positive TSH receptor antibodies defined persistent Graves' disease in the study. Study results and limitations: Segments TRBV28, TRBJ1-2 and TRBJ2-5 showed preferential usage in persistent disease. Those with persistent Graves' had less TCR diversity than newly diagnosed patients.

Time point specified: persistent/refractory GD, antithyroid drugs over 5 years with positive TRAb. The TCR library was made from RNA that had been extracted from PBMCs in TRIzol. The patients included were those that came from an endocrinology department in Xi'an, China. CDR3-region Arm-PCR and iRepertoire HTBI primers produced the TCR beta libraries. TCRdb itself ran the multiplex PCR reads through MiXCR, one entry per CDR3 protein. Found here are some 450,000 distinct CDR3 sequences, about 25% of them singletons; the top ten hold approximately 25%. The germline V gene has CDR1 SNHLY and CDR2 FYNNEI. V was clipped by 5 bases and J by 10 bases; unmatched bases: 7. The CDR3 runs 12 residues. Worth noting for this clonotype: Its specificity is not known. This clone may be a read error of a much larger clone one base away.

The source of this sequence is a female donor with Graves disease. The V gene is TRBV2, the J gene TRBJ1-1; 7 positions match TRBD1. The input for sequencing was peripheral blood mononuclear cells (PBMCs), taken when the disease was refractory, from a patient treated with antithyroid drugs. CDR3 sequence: CASSIRDSAAFF. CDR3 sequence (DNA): TGTGCCAGCAGTATCCGGGACAGCGCAGCTTTCTTT.